Below are 21 T cell receptor beta chains sequenced from a single sample in a study of beta chain features in type 1 diabetes. Expressed TCRB transcripts were sequenced because the isolated RNA had all been reverse transcribed beforehand. Here immunoSEQ multiplex PCR was the method, and the copy in TCRdb shows in-frame clones only, minus some. The table shows 300,000 to 350,000 clones, with around 19% occurring only once. Input material: naive CD4+ T cells from blood. The origin of the receptors is a woman aged 18-29 years in good health.

The chain uses TRBV5-1 and TRBJ2-7; 7 bases map to TRBD1. Trimming at V came to 0 bases and at J to 5 bases, leaving 5 bases not matched to a gene. The CDR3 length is 14 residues. CDR1 and CDR2 (germline): SGHRS, YFSETQ. CDR3 protein: CASSLAIGQDEQYF. The CDR3 DNA is TGCGCCAGCAGCTTGGCCATCGGACAGGACGAGCAGTACTTC.

This clone has more than one count but fewer than ten. This chain uses TRBV5-1 with TRBJ2-5; D perhaps matches TRBD1 (5 bases). The CDR3 totals 13 residues. V gave up 4 bases and J gave up 2 bases, with 9 bases separating them. Germline values: CDR1 SGHRS, CDR2 YFSETQ. CDR3 residues: CASSDRQQETQYF. The CDR3 coding sequence is TGCGCCAGCAGCGATAGACAGCAAGAGACCCAGTACTTC.

In this sample, this clone turned up a few times. V gene TRBV6-1 combines with J gene TRBJ2-5; 11 bases align to TRBD2. The CDR3 contains 13 residues. Germline loops: CDR1 MNHNS, CDR2 SASEGT. After removal of 7 bases from V and 4 bases from J, the junction contained 2 bases not matched to a gene. This CDR3 reads CASNLAGGETQYF. For the CDR3, the DNA is TGTGCCAGCAACCTAGCGGGGGGAGAGACCCAGTACTTC.

Points on this clone: The sample carries other DNA sequences with the same CDR3. CDR3 loop: CASSLGQATDTQYF. The CDR3 bases are TGTGCCAGCAGCTTAGGACAGGCCACAGATACGCAGTATTTT. V is TRBV5-4 and J is TRBJ2-3; TRBD1 aligns across 7 bases. Germline V CDR1 and CDR2: SGHNT, YYREEE (reference sequence). The CDR3 sequence is 14 residues long. V dropped 2 bases and J dropped 2; count of bases not matched to a gene: 2.

This clone has more than one count but fewer than ten. DNA of the CDR3: TGTGCCAGCAGCTTGGGGGACAGGAACTATGGCTACACCTTC. Protein product: CASSLGDRNYGYTF. The V and J genes are TRBV5-6 and TRBJ1-2; 8 bases are shared with TRBD1. The V gene end was trimmed by 0 bases and the J gene end by 2 bases; junction bases not matched to a gene: 0. Germline V gene sequence: CDR1 SGHDT, CDR2 YYEEEE. The CDR3 contains 14 residues.

The genes are TRBV18 and TRBJ2-5; 8 bases agree with TRBD1. V dropped 4 bases and J dropped 5; count of bases not matched to a gene: 9. Germline CDR1 reads KGHSH; CDR2 reads LQKENI. The CDR3 sequence is 15 residues long. CDR3 in amino acids: CASSQLRGRMETQYF. CDR3 sequence (DNA): TGTGCCAGCTCACAACTCAGGGGGCGGATGGAGACCCAGTACTTC.

The V gene is TRBV5-4, the J gene TRBJ2-7; 9 positions match TRBD1. CDR3 length equals 14 residues. V lost 7 bases and J lost 6; bases outside the gene matches: 11. Looked up from germline, CDR1 is SGHNT and CDR2 is YYREEE (reference sequence). This CDR3 reads CASASGTGLSEQYF. Written as DNA, the CDR3 is TGTGCCAGCGCCTCCGGGACAGGGTTGTCCGAGCAGTACTTC.

The chain is built from TRBV5-1 and TRBJ2-1; 10 bases map to TRBD2. The CDR3 runs 16 residues. In germline, CDR1 is SGHRS, CDR2 YFSETQ. Germline trimming cut 0 bases from V and 4 bases from J; bases unmatched to any gene: 4. CDR3 in amino acids: CASSLEGLAEYNEQFF. The CDR3 region has the DNA TGCGCCAGCAGCTTGGAAGGACTAGCGGAATACAATGAGCAGTTCTTC.

The sample holds a few counts of this clone. This chain uses TRBV30 with TRBJ1-1; 7 bases line up with TRBD1. There are 16 residues in the CDR3. Unmatched junction bases numbered 13, after V lost 3 bases and J lost 3 bases. Germline loops: CDR1 GTSNPN, CDR2 SVGIG (reference sequence). The CDR3 protein is CAWRGNRGAGYTEAFF. The CDR3 coding sequence is TGTGCCTGGAGGGGAAACAGGGGCGCTGGGTACACTGAAGCTTTCTTT.

This sequence joins TRBV4-2 and TRBJ2-5, with 7 nucleotides matching TRBD2. V lost 4 bases and J lost 5; bases outside the gene matches: 4. Germline assignment: CDR1 LGHNA and CDR2 YNFKEQ. The CDR3 is 13 amino acids. The CDR3 loop is CASSRSGAETQYF. The CDR3 DNA is TGTGCCAGCAGCCGAAGCGGGGCGGAGACCCAGTACTTC.

The V and J genes are TRBV13 and TRBJ2-7; D is unresolved. The V end was cut by 2 bases, the J end by 5 bases, with 7 bases between. Germline assignment: CDR1 PRHDT and CDR2 FYEKMQ (reference sequence). The CDR3 has 12 amino acids. CDR3 sequence (DNA): TGTGCCAGCAGCTTACGACGGGACGAGCAGTACTTC. Its translation is CASSLRRDEQYF.

This clone was detected a few times. The CDR3 sequence: CASSSGTVQETQYF. The CDR3 region has the DNA TGTGCCAGCAGTTCCGGGACAGTACAAGAGACCCAGTACTTC. The gene calls are TRBV7-8 and TRBJ2-5; 7 bases align to TRBD1. The germline V gene has CDR1 SGHVS and CDR2 FQNEAQ. The CDR3 length is 14 residues. V trimming: 6 bases; J trimming: 2 bases; junction bases outside the gene matches: 6.

J is TRBJ2-3 and V is TRBV5-1; 13 nucleotides agree with TRBD2. The CDR3 is 16 amino acids. Germline CDR1 is SGHRS and CDR2 is YFSETQ. V shed 1 base, J shed 4 bases, and the junction held 3 bases outside the gene matches. The CDR3 here is CASSLTGLAGSDTQYF. DNA for the CDR3: TGCGCCAGCAGCTTGACGGGACTAGCGGGATCAGATACGCAGTATTTT.

This clone occurred a few times. The J gene is TRBJ2-1, the V gene TRBV14; possibly TRBD2 for D (6 bases). Trimming stripped 8 bases from V and 4 bases from J, with 12 bases between. Germline assignment: CDR1 SGHDN and CDR2 FVKESK. The CDR3 is 13 residues long. This CDR3 reads CASRDWRYNEQFF. The CDR3 DNA follows: TGTGCCAGCCGGGACTGGCGATACAATGAGCAGTTCTTC.

This clone was seen a handful of times. This sequence joins TRBV2 and TRBJ2-5; D unclear. Trimming stripped 0 bases from V and 4 bases from J, with 9 bases between. Germline V lookup: CDR1 SNHLY, CDR2 FYNNEI. The CDR3 sequence is 14 residues long. As DNA, the CDR3 is TGTGCCAGCAGTGAAGCATTGATACTAGAGACCCAGTACTTC. Protein: CASSEALILETQYF.

The V gene is TRBV15, the J gene TRBJ1-1; 10 positions agree with TRBD1. Losses at the gene ends were 8 bases for V and 5 bases for J; bases not matched to a gene: 8. The CDR3 totals 14 residues. The germline V gene has CDR1 LNHNV and CDR2 YYDKDF (reference sequence). The CDR3 protein is CATCKGQGRTEAFF. The CDR3 nucleotides are TGTGCCACCTGCAAGGGACAGGGGAGAACTGAAGCTTTCTTT.

This clone has only a few counts. The rearrangement links TRBV4-1 to TRBJ1-6; D possibly corresponds to TRBD1 (5 bases). The CDR3 loop spans 13 amino acids. Trimming removed 7 bases from V and 8 bases from J, with 12 bases in between. CDR1 MGHRA and CDR2 YSYEKL come from the germline V gene. In DNA form, the CDR3 reads TGCGCCAGCACCCTCAGGGAGGATTCACCCCTCCACTTT. Protein product: CASTLREDSPLHF.

This clone occurred a few times. The chain carries TRBV6-5 and TRBJ2-7, with D perhaps matching TRBD1 (6 bases). V lost 5 bases and J 6 bases, leaving 14 bases between the germline ends. Per germline, CDR1 MNHEY and CDR2 SVGAGI. CDR3 length equals 13 residues. The CDR3 loop reads CASSGTYRVEQYF. The CDR3, as DNA: TGTGCCAGCAGTGGAACCTACAGGGTCGAGCAGTACTTC.

Of note for this clone: The same CDR3 arises from other DNA sequences in this sample as well. This chain joins TRBV18 and TRBJ2-1; 14 bases agree with TRBD2. Losses at the gene ends were 3 bases for V and 7 bases for J; bases not matched to a gene: 2. This CDR3 region has 15 residues. Germline V gene lookup returns CDR1 KGHSH and CDR2 LQKENI. The CDR3: CASSPGLAGVNEQFF. CDR3 DNA sequence: TGTGCCAGCTCACCGGGACTAGCGGGAGTTAATGAGCAGTTCTTC.

This clone was seen only a few times. This rearrangement joins TRBV5-1 to TRBJ2-5, with D possibly matching TRBD1 (6 bases). Germline CDR1 is SGHRS and CDR2 is YFSETQ. This CDR3 is 14 amino acids long. V lost 7 bases and J lost 5, with 18 bases in between. The DNA for the CDR3 is TGCGCCAGCGGAACCTCACAGGGACGGGAGACCCAGTACTTC. The encoded protein is CASGTSQGRETQYF.

This clone appeared a few times. This sequence joins TRBV13 and TRBJ1-4; 10 bases align to TRBD1. Germline CDR1 PRHDT, CDR2 FYEKMQ (reference sequence). The CDR3 covers 17 residues. V trimming: 5 bases; J trimming: 3 bases; junction bases outside the gene matches: 9. CDR3 sequence reads: CASSPRPGTGANEKLFF. CDR3 DNA: TGTGCCAGCAGCCCCCGACCTGGGACAGGGGCTAATGAAAAACTGTTTTTT.